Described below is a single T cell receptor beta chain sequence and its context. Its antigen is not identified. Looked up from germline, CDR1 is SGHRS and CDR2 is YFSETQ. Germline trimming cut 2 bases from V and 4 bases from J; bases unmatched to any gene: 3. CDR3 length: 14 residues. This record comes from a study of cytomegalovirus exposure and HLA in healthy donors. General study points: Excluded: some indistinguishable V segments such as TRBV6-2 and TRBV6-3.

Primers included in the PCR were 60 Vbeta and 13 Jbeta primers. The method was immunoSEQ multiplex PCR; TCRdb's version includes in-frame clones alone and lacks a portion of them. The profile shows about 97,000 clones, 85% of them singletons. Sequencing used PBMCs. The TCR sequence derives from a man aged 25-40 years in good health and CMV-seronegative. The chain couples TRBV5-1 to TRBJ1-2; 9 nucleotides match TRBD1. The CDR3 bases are TGCGCCAGCAGCTTCCAACAGGGGGCCTATGGCTACACCTTC. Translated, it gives CASSFQQGAYGYTF. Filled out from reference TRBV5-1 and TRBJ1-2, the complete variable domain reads KAGVTQTPRYLIKTRGQQVTLSCSPISGHRSVSWYQQTPGQGLQFLFEYFSETQRNKGNFPGRFSGRQFSNSRSEMNVSTLELGDSALYLCASSFQQGAYGYTFGSGTRLTVV.